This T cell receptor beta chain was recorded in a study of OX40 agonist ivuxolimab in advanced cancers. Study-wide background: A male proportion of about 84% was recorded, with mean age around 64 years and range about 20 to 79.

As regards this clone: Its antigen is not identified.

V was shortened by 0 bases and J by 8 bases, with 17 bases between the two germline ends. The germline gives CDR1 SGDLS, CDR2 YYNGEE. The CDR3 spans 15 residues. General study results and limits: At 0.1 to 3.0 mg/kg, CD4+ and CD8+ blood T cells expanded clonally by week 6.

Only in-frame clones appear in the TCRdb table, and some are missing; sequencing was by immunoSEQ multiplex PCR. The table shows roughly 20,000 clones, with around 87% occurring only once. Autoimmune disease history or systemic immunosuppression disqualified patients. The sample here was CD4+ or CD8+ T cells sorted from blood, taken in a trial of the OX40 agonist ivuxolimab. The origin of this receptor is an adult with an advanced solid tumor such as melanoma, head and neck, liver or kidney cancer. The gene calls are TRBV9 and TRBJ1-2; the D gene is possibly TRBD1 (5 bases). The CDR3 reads CASSVGPTGSSGYTF. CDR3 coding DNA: TGTGCCAGCAGCGTAGGCCCTACAGGTTCTAGCGGCTACACCTTC. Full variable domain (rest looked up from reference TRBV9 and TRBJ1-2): DSGVTQTPKHLITATGQRVTLRCSPRSGDLSVYWYQQSLDQGLQFLIQYYNGEERAKGNILERFSAQQFPDLHSELNLSSLELGDSALYFCASSVGPTGSSGYTFGSGTRLTVV.